The 24 T cell receptor beta chains reported below all come from one sample, sequenced in a study of preoperative IRX-2 immunotherapy in early breast cancer. Indicated treatment: preoperative locoregional IRX-2 cytokine immunotherapy. Repertoires were generated with immunoSEQ multiplex PCR, while TCRdb's copy carries only in-frame clones and drops some. Of around 60,000 clones listed, approximately 93% are singletons. The biological material was taken from a patient treated with IRX-2 immunotherapy. The receptors come from a human donor with breast cancer.

The rearrangement joins TRBV6-6 to TRBJ1-1, with no clear D. The CDR3 covers 12 residues. Deletions cut 6 bases from V and 5 bases from J, with 10 bases between. In germline, CDR1 is MNHNY, CDR2 SVGAGI (reference sequence). CDR3 sequence reads: CASSRRETEAFF. The CDR3 DNA reads as TGTGCCAGCAGCAGAAGGGAGACTGAAGCTTTCTTT.

The chain employs TRBV7-9 and TRBJ1-3; no clear D. V shed 1 base and J shed 6 bases, with 7 bases lying between them. The CDR3 spans 13 residues. Looked up from germline, CDR1 is SEHNR and CDR2 is FQNEAQ (reference sequence). The CDR3 DNA follows: TGTGCCAGCAGCTTAGGTTTCTTAAACACCATATATTTT. Translated: CASSLGFLNTIYF.

This rearrangement joins TRBV5-1 to TRBJ2-3; maybe TRBD1 (5 bases). V gave up 2 bases and J gave up 2 bases, with 12 bases separating them. Germline loops: CDR1 SGHRS, CDR2 YFSETQ. There are 15 residues in the CDR3. The CDR3 loop reads CASSFDSLITDTQYF. The CDR3 DNA follows: TGCGCCAGCAGCTTCGACAGCCTAATCACAGATACGCAGTATTTT. Variable domain in full (rest from reference TRBV5-1 and TRBJ2-3): KAGVTQTPRYLIKTRGQQVTLSCSPISGHRSVSWYQQTPGQGLQFLFEYFSETQRNKGNFPGRFSGRQFSNSRSEMNVSTLELGDSALYLCASSFDSLITDTQYFGPGTRLTVL.

The chain combines TRBV27 with TRBJ1-5; D unclear. Germline CDR1 reads MNHEY; CDR2 reads SMNVEV (reference sequence). Between the trimmed V and J ends, which lost 11 bases and 8 bases, there was a span of 7 bases. The CDR3 loop spans 9 amino acids. CDR3 in DNA: TGTGCCCACCTAGAGCCCCAGCATTTT. Protein sequence: CAHLEPQHF.

The J gene is TRBJ1-2, the V gene TRBV19, with no clear D. V gave up 2 bases and J gave up 7 bases, with 17 bases separating them. This CDR3 has 15 residues. The germline V gene encodes CDR1 LNHDA and CDR2 SQIVND (reference sequence). This CDR3 is CASSISMPADRGYTF. The CDR3 DNA reads TGTGCCAGTAGTATATCGATGCCCGCCGACCGTGGCTACACCTTC.

A note on this clone: Other DNA sequences from this sample encode an identical CDR3 as well. The chain uses TRBV2 and TRBJ1-2; possibly TRBD1 for D (5 bases). The CDR3 runs to 12 residues. CDR1 is SNHLY, CDR2 FYNNEI, per germline. V lost 3 bases and J 5 bases, leaving 7 bases between the germline ends. For the CDR3, the DNA is TGTGCCAGCAGTGAGGGGGGATATGGCTACACCTTC. Its translation: CASSEGGYGYTF.

This clone was detected a few times. The chain combines TRBV4-1 with TRBJ1-6; no firm D call. Trimming removed 4 bases at V and 8 bases at J, with 15 bases between. CDR3 size: 15 residues. Germline-derived CDR1 and CDR2 are MGHRA and YSYEKL. The CDR3 spells CASSPITGSDSPLHF. The CDR3 DNA sequence: TGCGCCAGCAGCCCTATCACGGGATCCGATTCACCCCTCCACTTT.

V usage is TRBV7-9 and J usage is TRBJ2-5; weak D call: TRBD2 (6 bases). V gave up 0 bases and J gave up 1 base, with 9 bases separating them. The CDR3 runs 15 residues. Germline V gives CDR1 SEHNR, CDR2 FQNEAQ (reference sequence). CDR3 bases: TGTGCCAGCAGCTTAGCCCTGGGAGGCCAAGAGACCCAGTACTTC. Encoded protein: CASSLALGGQETQYF.

V usage is TRBV7-3 and J usage is TRBJ1-1; a possible D gene is TRBD1 (5 bases). V was clipped by 2 bases and J by 5 bases, with 9 bases between them. The germline V gene encodes CDR1 SGHTA and CDR2 FQGTGA. The CDR3 is 13 residues long. The CDR3 bases are TGTGCCAGCAGCTTATACTGGGGGACTGAAGCTTTCTTT. Translation: CASSLYWGTEAFF.

CDR3 sequence reads: CASSFLRNTEAFF. As DNA, the CDR3 is TGTGCCAGCAGCTTCCTGCGGAACACTGAAGCTTTCTTT. The J gene is TRBJ1-1, the V gene TRBV7-2; D remains unclear. The V and J ends lost 3 bases and 1 base respectively, with 6 bases between them. Germline lookup yields CDR1 SGHTA and CDR2 FQGNSA. This CDR3 contains 13 residues.

The rearrangement joins TRBV5-1 to TRBJ1-3, with a tentative D call TRBD1 (6 bases). The germline V and J ends were trimmed by 1 base and 3 bases, with 14 bases remaining between them. Germline V gene lookup returns CDR1 SGHRS and CDR2 YFSETQ. The CDR3 runs 16 residues. The CDR3 spells CASSLRQGPIGNTIYF. CDR3 nucleotides: TGCGCCAGCAGCTTGCGGCAGGGGCCCATTGGAAACACCATATATTTT. Full variable domain (rest looked up from reference TRBV5-1 and TRBJ1-3): KAGVTQTPRYLIKTRGQQVTLSCSPISGHRSVSWYQQTPGQGLQFLFEYFSETQRNKGNFPGRFSGRQFSNSRSEMNVSTLELGDSALYLCASSLRQGPIGNTIYFGEGSWLTVV.

The chain couples TRBV30 to TRBJ2-7; D gene uncertain. Per the germline V gene, CDR1 is GTSNPN and CDR2 is SVGIG (reference sequence). The germline V and J ends were trimmed by 2 bases and 13 bases, with 15 bases remaining between them. The CDR3 consists of 11 residues. CDR3 amino acids: CAWSSSSLIYF. The CDR3 region has the DNA TGTGCCTGGAGTAGTAGTTCCCTTATATACTTC.

The chain couples TRBV7-8 to TRBJ2-5; a possible D gene is TRBD1 (5 bases). The CDR3 is 13 amino acids. Germline CDR1 and CDR2: SGHVS and FQNEAQ. V was shortened by 5 bases and J by 4 bases, with 11 bases between the two germline ends. This chain's CDR3 is CASSPLRAETQYF. The CDR3 DNA reads as TGTGCCAGCAGCCCCCTCAGGGCAGAGACCCAGTACTTC.

The chain joins TRBV5-3 to TRBJ2-7; 16 bases match TRBD2. TRBV5-3 has ORF status, its function being uncertain. V shed 4 bases and J 2 bases; nucleotides not matched to a gene: 15. This CDR3 spans 20 amino acids. CDR3 amino acids: CARSRDSPGLAGGRPYEQYF. DNA of the CDR3: TGTGCCAGAAGCAGGGACTCCCCGGGACTAGCGGGAGGGCGACCCTACGAGCAGTACTTC.

The chain employs TRBV4-1 and TRBJ2-3; D unresolved. Trimming stripped 0 bases from V and 10 bases from J, with 11 bases between. The CDR3 extends over 13 amino acids. Germline CDR1 is MGHRA and CDR2 is YSYEKL. The DNA of the CDR3 is TGCGCCAGCAGCCAAGAAGAGTTGGGTTCGCAGTATTTT. Translated, it gives CASSQEELGSQYF.

This clone appeared once. V and J are TRBV9 and TRBJ2-2; TRBD1 aligns across 9 bases. This CDR3 has 14 amino acids. The germline gives CDR1 SGDLS, CDR2 YYNGEE. With V trimmed by 4 bases and J by 7 bases, 5 bases remained unmatched. This chain's CDR3 is CASSPGQGGGELFF. In DNA form, the CDR3 reads TGTGCCAGCAGCCCGGGACAGGGCGGCGGGGAGCTGTTTTTT.

V gene TRBV7-6 combines with J gene TRBJ1-4; D is unclear. Germline lookup yields CDR1 SGHVS and CDR2 FNYEAQ. This CDR3 region has 14 residues. Trimming removed 0 bases at V and 4 bases at J, with 6 bases between. The CDR3 sequence: CASSLAAINEKLFF. The CDR3 DNA follows: TGTGCCAGCAGCTTAGCCGCTATTAATGAAAAACTGTTTTTT.

CDR3 sequence reads: CASSQAWGGPLGYGYTF. The CDR3 DNA reads TGCGCCAGCAGCCAAGCCTGGGGGGGACCCCTCGGATATGGCTACACCTTC. The rearrangement uses TRBV4-1 and TRBJ1-2; possibly TRBD1 for D (5 bases). From germline, CDR1 is MGHRA and CDR2 YSYEKL. V shed 1 base and J shed 5 bases, with 20 bases lying between them. The CDR3 has 17 residues.

The chain combines TRBV4-2 with TRBJ2-7; D unresolved. The CDR3 sequence is 13 residues long. Germline V lookup: CDR1 LGHNA, CDR2 YNFKEQ. Trimming took off 1 base at V and 2 bases at J, with 6 bases between the two ends. In nucleotides, the CDR3 is TGTGCCAGCAGCCAAGCGCCAGCCTACGAGCAGTACTTC. It specifies CASSQAPAYEQYF.

The chain links TRBV18 to TRBJ2-6; D is unclear. V was pared by 2 bases and J by 3 bases, with 5 bases between. Germline loops: CDR1 KGHSH, CDR2 LQKENI. This CDR3 has 14 amino acids. The CDR3 coding sequence is TGTGCCAGCTCACCAGGGTTTGGGGCCAACGTCCTGACTTTC. This translates into CASSPGFGANVLTF.

The V gene is TRBV27, the J gene TRBJ2-5; D is uncertain. Germline CDR1 and CDR2: MNHEY and SMNVEV (reference sequence). Trimming removed 5 bases at V and 2 bases at J, with 3 bases between. This CDR3 is 11 amino acids long. CDR3: CASSRQETQYF. The CDR3 DNA follows: TGTGCCAGCAGTCGTCAAGAGACCCAGTACTTC.

This sequence joins TRBV28 and TRBJ1-2; D gene unclear. Trimming shortened V by 6 bases and J by 0 bases, and 11 bases separated the two germline ends. This CDR3 comprises 14 residues. Germline lookup yields CDR1 MDHEN and CDR2 SYDVKM. The CDR3 is CASSAQRSNYGYTF. CDR3 DNA sequence: TGTGCCAGCAGCGCCCAAAGGTCTAACTATGGCTACACCTTC.

This clone was picked up a small number of times. For the CDR3, the DNA is TGTGCCAGCAGCTTACTCCCGACCCTCCACTTT. Translation gives CASSLLPTLHF. This chain joins TRBV7-9 and TRBJ1-6, with D unclear. The V end was cut by 2 bases, the J end by 14 bases, with 7 bases between. Per germline, CDR1 SEHNR and CDR2 FQNEAQ (reference sequence). CDR3 length: 11 residues.

The V and J genes are TRBV9 and TRBJ2-2; D gene uncertain. Germline CDR1 and CDR2: SGDLS and YYNGEE. The CDR3 length is 15 residues. Between the trimmed V and J ends, which lost 3 bases and 4 bases, there was a span of 13 bases. The CDR3: CASSAGYGFTGELFF. The CDR3 nucleotides read TGTGCCAGCAGCGCAGGATACGGGTTCACCGGGGAGCTGTTTTTT.